This TCR beta chain was profiled in a study of blood T cell repertoires in COVID-19. Study as a whole: Both acute and convalescent COVID-19 samples were obtained from the United States, Italy and Spain.

V was pared by 1 base and J by 4 bases, with 10 bases between. The CDR3 sequence is 14 residues long. CDR1 and CDR2 from the germline V gene are SNHLY and FYNNEI. As processed by the authors: Researchers report that nucleated cell counts were estimated from reference gene primer amplification. Some clones are missing from TCRdb's copy, which holds only in-frame ones; the method was immunoSEQ multiplex PCR. V, J and clone size were drawn from that table, and D and trimming were deduced from the DNA. The sample carries 85,000 to 110,000 clones, 87% recorded once. Sample: peripheral blood. The chain combines TRBV2 with TRBJ1-2; D gene unclear. This TCR came from a human donor in a cohort sampled during active COVID-19. DNA of the CDR3: TGTGCCAGCAGTGAAGGACTCGGCTTCTATGGCTACACCTTC. Residues: CASSEGLGFYGYTF.